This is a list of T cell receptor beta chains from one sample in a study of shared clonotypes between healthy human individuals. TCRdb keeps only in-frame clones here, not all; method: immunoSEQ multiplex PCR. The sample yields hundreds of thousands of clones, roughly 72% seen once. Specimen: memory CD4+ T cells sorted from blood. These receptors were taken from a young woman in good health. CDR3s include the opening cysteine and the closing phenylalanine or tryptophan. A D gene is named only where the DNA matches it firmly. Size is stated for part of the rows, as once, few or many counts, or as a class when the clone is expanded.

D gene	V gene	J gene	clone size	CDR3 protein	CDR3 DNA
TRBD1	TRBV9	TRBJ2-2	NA	CASSVRQGAGELFF	TGTGCCAGCAGCGTTAGACAGGGCGCCGGGGAGCTGTTTTTT
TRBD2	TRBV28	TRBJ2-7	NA	CASSLSASGSIDEQYF	TGTGCCAGCAGTTTATCGGCTAGCGGGAGTATCGACGAGCAGTACTTC
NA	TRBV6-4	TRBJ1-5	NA	CASSGEGGQPQHF	TGTGCCAGCAGTGGGGAGGGGGGTCAGCCCCAGCATTTT
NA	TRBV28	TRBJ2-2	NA	CASSLQQGRGTGELFF	TGTGCCAGCAGTTTACAACAGGGGAGGGGCACCGGGGAGCTGTTTTTT
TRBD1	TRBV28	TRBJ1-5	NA	CASRRQGALGPQHF	TGTGCCAGCAGAAGACAGGGGGCGTTGGGGCCCCAGCATTTT
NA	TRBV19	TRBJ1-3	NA	CASSTRDPGNTIYF	TGTGCCAGTAGTACGAGGGATCCTGGAAACACCATATATTTT
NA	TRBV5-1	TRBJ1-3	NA	CASSPAGESLNTIYF	TGCGCCAGCAGCCCTGCGGGAGAGTCCCTAAACACCATATATTTT
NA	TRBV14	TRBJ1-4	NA	CASSPPGGYIEKLFF	TGTGCCAGCAGCCCCCCCGGCGGGTATATTGAAAAACTGTTTTTT
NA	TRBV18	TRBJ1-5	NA	CASSRNGRADQPQHF	TGTGCCAGCTCACGAAACGGACGGGCGGATCAGCCCCAGCATTTT
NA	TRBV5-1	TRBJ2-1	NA	CASSAGQLGAYNEQFF	TGCGCCAGCAGCGCCGGACAGCTAGGGGCCTACAATGAGCAGTTCTTC
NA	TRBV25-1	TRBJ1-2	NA	CASSGSPFRGSYGYTF	TGTGCCAGCAGTGGGAGTCCCTTTCGGGGTAGCTATGGCTACACCTTC
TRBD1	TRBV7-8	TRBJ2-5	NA	CASSPGTGGSQYF	TGTGCCAGCAGCCCAGGGACAGGGGGTTCCCAGTACTTC
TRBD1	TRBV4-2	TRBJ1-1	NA	CASSQAIGGYTEAFF	TGTGCCAGCAGCCAAGCCATAGGGGGCTACACTGAAGCTTTCTTT
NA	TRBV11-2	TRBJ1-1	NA	CASSSSLNTEAFF	TGTGCCAGCAGCTCCTCGCTGAACACTGAAGCTTTCTTT
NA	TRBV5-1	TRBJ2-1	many	CASSSDSASYNEQFF	TGCGCCAGCAGCTCCGACAGTGCCTCCTACAATGAGCAGTTCTTC
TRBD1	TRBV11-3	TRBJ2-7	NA	CASSPGQGVSYEQYF	TGTGCCAGCAGCCCAGGACAGGGGGTTTCCTACGAGCAGTACTTC
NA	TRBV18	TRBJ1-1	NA	CASSPLTRNTEAFF	TGTGCCAGCTCACCACTCACGAGGAACACTGAAGCTTTCTTT
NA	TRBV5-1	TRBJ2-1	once	CASSPDRSSYNEQFF	TGCGCCAGCAGCCCCGACCGGAGCTCCTACAATGAGCAGTTCTTC
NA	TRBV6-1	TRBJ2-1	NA	CASSEFGSENEQFF	TGTGCCAGCAGTGAGTTTGGTAGCGAGAATGAGCAGTTCTTC
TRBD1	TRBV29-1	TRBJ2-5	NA	CSVDRDQETQYF	TGCAGCGTGGACAGGGATCAGGAGACCCAGTACTTC
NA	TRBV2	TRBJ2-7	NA	CASSKDLLGEQYF	TGTGCCAGCAGTAAGGATCTACTAGGAGAGCAGTACTTC
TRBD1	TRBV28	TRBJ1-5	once	CASSLGTGFQPQHF	TGTGCCAGCAGTCTTGGGACAGGGTTTCAGCCCCAGCATTTT
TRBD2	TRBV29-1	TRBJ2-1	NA	CSAYSGSTYNEQFF	TGCAGCGCGTATAGCGGGAGCACCTACAATGAGCAGTTCTTC
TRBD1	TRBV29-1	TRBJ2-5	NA	CSVDRGRETQYF	TGCAGCGTGGACAGGGGGCGGGAGACCCAGTACTTC
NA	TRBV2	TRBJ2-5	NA	CASSEWAEGQYF	TGTGCCAGCAGTGAATGGGCAGAGGGCCAGTACTTC
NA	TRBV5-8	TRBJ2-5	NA	CASSWQETQYF	TGTGCCAGCAGCTGGCAAGAGACCCAGTACTTC
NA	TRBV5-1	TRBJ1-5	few	CASSLGEGNQPQHF	TGCGCCAGCAGCTTGGGGGAGGGGAATCAGCCCCAGCATTTT